The rows below give T cell receptor beta chains drawn from one sample of a study of blood T cell repertoires in COVID-19. Here immunoSEQ multiplex PCR was the method, and the copy in TCRdb shows in-frame clones only, minus some. The table lists some 250,000 clones, around 85% of them singletons. Source material: peripheral blood. These TCRs come from a woman of 80 years or more with acute or convalescent COVID-19. CDR3s include the opening cysteine and the closing phenylalanine or tryptophan.

V gene: TRBV6-2/TRBV6-3; CDR3 length: 16; J gene: TRBJ1-5; CDR3 protein: CASSFNNRGRGQPQHF
V gene: TRBV21-1; CDR3 length: 12; J gene: TRBJ2-1; CDR3 protein: CASSCRGNEQFF
V gene: TRBV28; CDR3 length: 17; J gene: TRBJ1-2; CDR3 protein: CASSFQGPAPTTSGYTF
V gene: TRBV7-2; CDR3 length: 15; J gene: TRBJ1-4; CDR3 protein: CASSPQTGGDEKLFF
V gene: TRBV25-1; CDR3 length: 16; J gene: TRBJ2-5; CDR3 protein: CASSGVKAGDQETQYF
V gene: TRBV6-4; CDR3 length: 13; J gene: TRBJ1-2; CDR3 protein: CASSAGGRYGYTF
V gene: TRBV25-1; CDR3 length: 14; J gene: TRBJ1-6; CDR3 protein: CASSEYGGVSPLHF
V gene: TRBV11-2; CDR3 length: 16; J gene: TRBJ2-3; CDR3 protein: CASTFSSGVGTDTQYF
V gene: TRBV5-5; CDR3 length: 15; J gene: TRBJ1-1; CDR3 protein: CASSLGWGRYTEAFF
V gene: TRBV6-2/TRBV6-3; CDR3 length: 16; J gene: TRBJ2-2; CDR3 protein: CASSPRQGASDGELFF
V gene: TRBV2; CDR3 length: 16; J gene: TRBJ1-5; CDR3 protein: CASSPMVDYSNQPQHF
V gene: TRBV9; CDR3 length: 13; J gene: TRBJ1-6; CDR3 protein: CASSVANGSPLHF
V gene: TRBV27; CDR3 length: 15; J gene: TRBJ1-3; CDR3 protein: CASPVWNSSGNTIYF
V gene: TRBV7-9; CDR3 length: 15; J gene: TRBJ1-1; CDR3 protein: CASSWGTGGNTEAFF
V gene: TRBV5-1; CDR3 length: 16; J gene: TRBJ1-2; CDR3 protein: CASSPGDSGAGYGYTF
V gene: TRBV6-5; CDR3 length: 15; J gene: TRBJ2-7; CDR3 protein: CASRRYPRGPYEQYF
V gene: TRBV30; CDR3 length: 17; J gene: TRBJ2-1; CDR3 protein: CAWTFKWLAAHYNEQFF
V gene: TRBV29-1; CDR3 length: 14; J gene: TRBJ1-1; CDR3 protein: CSAVGPVKNTEAFF
V gene: TRBV19; CDR3 length: 18; J gene: TRBJ1-4; CDR3 protein: CASSPGRTGFTTNEKLFF
V gene: TRBV25-1; CDR3 length: 15; J gene: TRBJ2-7; CDR3 protein: CASSDWTSGSYEQYF
V gene: TRBV7-9; CDR3 length: 12; J gene: TRBJ1-1; CDR3 protein: CASSLVAGLAFF
V gene: TRBV2; CDR3 length: 13; J gene: TRBJ2-7; CDR3 protein: CASTGDTSYEQYF
V gene: TRBV3-1/TRBV3-2; CDR3 length: 15; J gene: TRBJ2-1; CDR3 protein: CASSLIAGGNNEQFF
V gene: TRBV29-1; CDR3 length: 13; J gene: TRBJ2-7; CDR3 protein: CSVVTGVDYEQYF
V gene: TRBV20-1; CDR3 length: 13; J gene: TRBJ2-3; CDR3 protein: CSASTGATDTQYF
V gene: TRBV10-3; CDR3 length: 16; J gene: TRBJ2-5; CDR3 protein: CAISTGGGTSGETQYF
V gene: TRBV29-1; CDR3 length: 12; J gene: TRBJ1-1; CDR3 protein: CSVDGTALQAFF
V gene: TRBV2; CDR3 length: 13; J gene: TRBJ2-5; CDR3 protein: CASRRGEGETQYF
V gene: TRBV30; CDR3 length: 13; J gene: TRBJ1-1; CDR3 protein: CAWSVSGATEAFF
V gene: TRBV29-1; CDR3 length: 13; J gene: TRBJ2-1; CDR3 protein: CSATVLAGHEQFF
V gene: TRBV6-5; CDR3 length: 11; J gene: TRBJ1-1; CDR3 protein: CASSRNTEAFF
V gene: TRBV28; CDR3 length: 11; J gene: TRBJ1-2; CDR3 protein: CASSYLGGWTF
V gene: TRBV6-1; CDR3 length: 17; J gene: TRBJ2-7; CDR3 protein: CASSEARKWDRVYEQYF
V gene: TRBV5-6; CDR3 length: 13; J gene: TRBJ1-1; CDR3 protein: CASQSGLGTEAFF
V gene: TRBV30; CDR3 length: 11; J gene: TRBJ1-2; CDR3 protein: CAWNDRTGYTF
V gene: TRBV19; CDR3 length: 15; J gene: TRBJ2-3; CDR3 protein: CASSSSDRESDTQYF
V gene: TRBV6-2/TRBV6-3; CDR3 length: 15; J gene: TRBJ2-2; CDR3 protein: CASSQGLAGTGELFF
V gene: TRBV28; CDR3 length: 15; J gene: TRBJ2-7; CDR3 protein: CASSSAGGPSTEQYF
V gene: TRBV28; CDR3 length: 13; J gene: TRBJ2-7; CDR3 protein: CAARPGGPYEQYF
V gene: TRBV27; CDR3 length: 15; J gene: TRBJ2-1; CDR3 protein: CASRALAEIYNEQFF
V gene: TRBV6-1; CDR3 length: 16; J gene: TRBJ1-6; CDR3 protein: CASSESWRSYNSPLHF
V gene: TRBV28; CDR3 length: 16; J gene: TRBJ2-6; CDR3 protein: CASSSMRISGANVLTF
V gene: TRBV14; CDR3 length: 11; J gene: TRBJ1-1; CDR3 protein: CASSLGHEAFF
V gene: TRBV4-1; CDR3 length: 14; J gene: TRBJ1-1; CDR3 protein: CASSPQVSNTEAFF
V gene: TRBV19; CDR3 length: 13; J gene: TRBJ1-1; CDR3 protein: CASSSQKNTEAFF
V gene: TRBV23-1; CDR3 length: 15; J gene: TRBJ1-5; CDR3 protein: CASTNTGYSNQPQHF
V gene: TRBV5-1; CDR3 length: 16; J gene: TRBJ1-5; CDR3 protein: CASSLGTGGGNQPQHF
V gene: TRBV9; CDR3 length: 11; J gene: TRBJ2-2; CDR3 protein: CASSLTGELFF
V gene: TRBV19; CDR3 length: 14; J gene: TRBJ2-5; CDR3 protein: CASSRDRGPETQYF
V gene: TRBV6-2/TRBV6-3; CDR3 length: 16; J gene: TRBJ1-1; CDR3 protein: CASSLLGTGIHTEAFF
V gene: TRBV27; CDR3 length: 15; J gene: TRBJ1-2; CDR3 protein: CASSAGTGGNYGYTF
V gene: TRBV4-1; CDR3 length: 17; J gene: TRBJ1-4; CDR3 protein: CASSLRGSGETNEKLFF
V gene: TRBV15; CDR3 length: 16; J gene: TRBJ2-7; CDR3 protein: CATSSGGLAGGDEQYF
V gene: TRBV5-1; CDR3 length: 14; J gene: TRBJ2-5; CDR3 protein: CASSFFGTGETQYF